The clone carrying this T cell receptor (beta chain) has ten or more counts. The record originates from a study of early T cells in non-severe SARS-CoV-2 infection. Each cDNA molecule carried a unique molecular identifier. TCRdb recomputed calls from the 5' RACE reads with MiXCR, one row per CDR3 protein. This sample has roughly 40,000 distinct CDR3 sequences, with roughly 5.7% found just once. The sample was whole blood. The receptor's source is an adult who was a healthcare worker with PCR-confirmed SARS-CoV-2 infection or an uninfected control (not recorded which).

CDR3 DNA: TGTGCCAGCAGCCCCGGACAGGCGATTACAGATACGCAGTATTTT. Translating gives CASSPGQAITDTQYF. The rearrangement joins TRBV7-9 to TRBJ2-3; TRBD1 matches 7 bases. Germline trimming cut 5 bases from V and 3 bases from J; bases unmatched to any gene: 8. The CDR3 is made up of 15 amino acids. Germline CDR1 is SEHNR and CDR2 is FQNEAQ (reference sequence). Based on the CDR3 plus reference TRBV7-9 and TRBJ2-3, the full variable domain is DTGVSQNPRHKITKRGQNVTFRCDPISEHNRLYWYRQTLGQGPEFLTYFQNEAQLEKSRLLSDRFSAERPKGSFSTLEIQRTEQGDSAMYLCASSPGQAITDTQYFGPGTRLTVL.